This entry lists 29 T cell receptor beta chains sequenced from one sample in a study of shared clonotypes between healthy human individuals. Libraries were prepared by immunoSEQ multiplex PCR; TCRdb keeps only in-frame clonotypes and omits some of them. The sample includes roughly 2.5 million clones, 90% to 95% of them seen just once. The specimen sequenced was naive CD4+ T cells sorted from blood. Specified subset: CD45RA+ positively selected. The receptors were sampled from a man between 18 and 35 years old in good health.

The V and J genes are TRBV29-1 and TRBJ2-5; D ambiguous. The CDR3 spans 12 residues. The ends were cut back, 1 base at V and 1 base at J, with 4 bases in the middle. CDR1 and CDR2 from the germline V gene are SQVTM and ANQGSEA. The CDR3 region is CSVEGSQETQYF. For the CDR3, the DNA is TGCAGCGTTGAAGGGAGCCAAGAGACCCAGTACTTC.

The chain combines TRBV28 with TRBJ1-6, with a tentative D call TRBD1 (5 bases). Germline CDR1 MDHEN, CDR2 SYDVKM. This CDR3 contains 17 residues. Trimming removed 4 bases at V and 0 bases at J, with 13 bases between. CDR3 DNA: TGTGCCAGCAGTTCTGTGACAGAGAGCTCCTATAATTCACCCCTCCACTTT. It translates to CASSSVTESSYNSPLHF. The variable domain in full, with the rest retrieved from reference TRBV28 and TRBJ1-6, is DVKVTQSSRYLVKRTGEKVFLECVQDMDHENMFWYRQDPGLGLRLIYFSYDVKMKEKGDIPEGYSVSREKKERFSLILESASTNQTSMYLCASSSVTESSYNSPLHFGNGTRLTVT.

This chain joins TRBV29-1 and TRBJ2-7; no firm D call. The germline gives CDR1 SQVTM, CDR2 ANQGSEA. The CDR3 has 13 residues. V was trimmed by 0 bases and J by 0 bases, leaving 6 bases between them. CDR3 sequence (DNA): TGCAGCGTTGAAGAAGACAACTCCTACGAGCAGTACTTC. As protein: CSVEEDNSYEQYF.

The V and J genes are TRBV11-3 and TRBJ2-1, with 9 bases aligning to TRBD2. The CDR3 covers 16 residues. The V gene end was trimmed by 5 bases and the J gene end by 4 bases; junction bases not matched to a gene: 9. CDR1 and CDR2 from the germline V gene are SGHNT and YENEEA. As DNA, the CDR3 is TGTGCCAGCAGCCCCAGTAGCGGGAGTTCATACAATGAGCAGTTCTTC. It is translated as CASSPSSGSSYNEQFF.

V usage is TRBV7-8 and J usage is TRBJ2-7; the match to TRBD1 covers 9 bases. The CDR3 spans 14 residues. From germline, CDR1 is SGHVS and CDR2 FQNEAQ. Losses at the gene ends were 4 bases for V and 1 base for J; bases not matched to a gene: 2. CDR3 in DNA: TGTGCCAGCAGCTACGGGACAGGGTCCTACGAGCAGTACTTC. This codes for CASSYGTGSYEQYF.

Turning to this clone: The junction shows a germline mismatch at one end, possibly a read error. As DNA, the CDR3 is TGTGCCAGCAGTCGCTCGAATACCGGGGAGCTGTTTTTT. Translated, it gives CASSRSNTGELFF. The chain uses TRBV6-5 and TRBJ2-2; D remains ambiguous. The CDR3 is 13 amino acids. Germline CDR1 reads MNHEY; CDR2 reads SVGAGI.

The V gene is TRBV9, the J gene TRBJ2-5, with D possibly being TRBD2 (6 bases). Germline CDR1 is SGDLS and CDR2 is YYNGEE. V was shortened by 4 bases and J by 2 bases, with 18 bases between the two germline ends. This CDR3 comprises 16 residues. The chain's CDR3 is CASSPNGWGRQETQYF. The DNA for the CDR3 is TGTGCCAGCAGCCCTAACGGGTGGGGGAGGCAAGAGACCCAGTACTTC.

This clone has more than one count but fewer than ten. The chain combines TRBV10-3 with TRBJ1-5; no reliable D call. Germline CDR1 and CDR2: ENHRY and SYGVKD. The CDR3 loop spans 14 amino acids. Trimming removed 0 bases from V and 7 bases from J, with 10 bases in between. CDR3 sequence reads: CAISESNLGQPQHF. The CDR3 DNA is TGTGCCATCAGTGAGTCGAATCTGGGGCAGCCCCAGCATTTT.

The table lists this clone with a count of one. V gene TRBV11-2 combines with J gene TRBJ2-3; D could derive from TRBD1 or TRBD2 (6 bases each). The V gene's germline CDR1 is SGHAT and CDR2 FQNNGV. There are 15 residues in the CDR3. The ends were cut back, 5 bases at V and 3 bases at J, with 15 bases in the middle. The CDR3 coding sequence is TGTGCCAGCAGCCCAAAGGGGGAGGTAACAGATACGCAGTATTTT. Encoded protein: CASSPKGEVTDTQYF.

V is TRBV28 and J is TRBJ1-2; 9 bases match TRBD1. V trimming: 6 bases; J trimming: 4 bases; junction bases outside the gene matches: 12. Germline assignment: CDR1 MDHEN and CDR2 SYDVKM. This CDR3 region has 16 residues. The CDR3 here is CASRRSGTGLGYGYTF. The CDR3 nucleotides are TGTGCCAGCAGACGCTCCGGGACAGGGTTGGGCTATGGCTACACCTTC.

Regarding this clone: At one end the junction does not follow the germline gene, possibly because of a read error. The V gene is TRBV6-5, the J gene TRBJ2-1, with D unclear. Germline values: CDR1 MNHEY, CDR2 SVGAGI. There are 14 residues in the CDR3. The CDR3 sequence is CASSYSVAYTEQFF. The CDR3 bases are TGTGCCAGCAGTTACTCCGTAGCCTACACTGAGCAGTTCTTC.

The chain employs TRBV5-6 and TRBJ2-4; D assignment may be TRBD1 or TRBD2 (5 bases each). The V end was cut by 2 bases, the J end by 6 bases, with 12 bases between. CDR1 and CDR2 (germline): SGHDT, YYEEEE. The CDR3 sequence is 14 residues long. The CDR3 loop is CASSFPGRGNIQYF. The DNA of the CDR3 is TGTGCCAGCAGCTTCCCGGGACGGGGAAACATTCAGTACTTC.

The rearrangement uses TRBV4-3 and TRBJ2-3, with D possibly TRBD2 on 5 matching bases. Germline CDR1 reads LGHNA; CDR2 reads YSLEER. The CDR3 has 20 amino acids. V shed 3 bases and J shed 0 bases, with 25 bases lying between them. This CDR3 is CASSHPSSYREKPSTDTQYF. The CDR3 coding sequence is TGCGCCAGCAGCCACCCTAGCTCGTACCGGGAAAAACCCAGCACAGATACGCAGTATTTT.

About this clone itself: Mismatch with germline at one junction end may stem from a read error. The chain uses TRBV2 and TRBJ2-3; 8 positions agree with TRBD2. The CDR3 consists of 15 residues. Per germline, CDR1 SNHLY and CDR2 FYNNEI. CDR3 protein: CASSKAGASTDTQYF. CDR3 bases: TGTGCCAGCAGTAAAGCGGGGGCTAGCACAGATACGCAGTATTTT.

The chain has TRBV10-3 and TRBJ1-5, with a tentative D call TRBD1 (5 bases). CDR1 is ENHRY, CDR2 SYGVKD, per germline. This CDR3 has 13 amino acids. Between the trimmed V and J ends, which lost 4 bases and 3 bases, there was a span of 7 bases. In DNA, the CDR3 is TGTGCCATCAGTGGGGACGACAATCAGCCCCAGCATTTT. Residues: CAISGDDNQPQHF.

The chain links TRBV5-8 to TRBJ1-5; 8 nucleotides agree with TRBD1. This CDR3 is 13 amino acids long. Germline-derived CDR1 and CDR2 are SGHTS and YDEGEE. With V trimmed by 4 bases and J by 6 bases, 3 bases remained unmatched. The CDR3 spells CASSQGQGQPQHF. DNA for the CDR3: TGTGCCAGCAGCCAAGGACAGGGTCAGCCCCAGCATTTT.

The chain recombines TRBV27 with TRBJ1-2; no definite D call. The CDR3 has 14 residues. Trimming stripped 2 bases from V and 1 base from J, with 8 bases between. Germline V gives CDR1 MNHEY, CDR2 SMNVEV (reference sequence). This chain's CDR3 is CASSLVPLNYGYTF. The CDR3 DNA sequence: TGTGCCAGCAGTTTAGTACCCCTTAACTATGGCTACACCTTC.

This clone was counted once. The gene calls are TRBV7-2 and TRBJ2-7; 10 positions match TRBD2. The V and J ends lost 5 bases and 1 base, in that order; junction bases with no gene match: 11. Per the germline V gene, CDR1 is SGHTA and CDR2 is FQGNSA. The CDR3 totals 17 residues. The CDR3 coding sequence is TGTGCCAGCAGCAAGGCCCCTCTAGCGGGAGTGTCCTACGAGCAGTACTTC. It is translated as CASSKAPLAGVSYEQYF.

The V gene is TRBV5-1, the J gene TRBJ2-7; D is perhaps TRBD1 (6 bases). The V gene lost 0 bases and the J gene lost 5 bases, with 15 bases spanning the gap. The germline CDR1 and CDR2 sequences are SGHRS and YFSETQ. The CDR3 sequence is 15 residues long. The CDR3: CASSLAVQGTDEQYF. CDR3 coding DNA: TGCGCCAGCAGCTTGGCCGTCCAGGGGACGGACGAGCAGTACTTC.

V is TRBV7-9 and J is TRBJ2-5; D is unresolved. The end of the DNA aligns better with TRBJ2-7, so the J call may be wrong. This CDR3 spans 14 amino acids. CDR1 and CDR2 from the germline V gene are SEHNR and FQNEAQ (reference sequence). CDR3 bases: TGTGCCAGCAGCTTAGAGGCCAGGACCTACGAGCAGTACTTC. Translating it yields CASSLEARTYEQYF.

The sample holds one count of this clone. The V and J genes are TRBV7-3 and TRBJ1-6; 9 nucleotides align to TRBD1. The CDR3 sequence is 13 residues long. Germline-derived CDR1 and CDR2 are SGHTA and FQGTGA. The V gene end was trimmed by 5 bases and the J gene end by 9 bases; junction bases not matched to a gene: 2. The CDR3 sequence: CASSTDRGSPLHF. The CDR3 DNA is TGTGCCAGCAGCACGGACAGGGGTTCACCCCTCCACTTT.

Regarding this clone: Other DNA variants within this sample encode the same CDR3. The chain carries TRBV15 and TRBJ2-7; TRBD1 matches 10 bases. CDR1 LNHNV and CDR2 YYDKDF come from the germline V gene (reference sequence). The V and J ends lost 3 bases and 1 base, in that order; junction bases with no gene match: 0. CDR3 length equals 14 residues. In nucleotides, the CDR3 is TGTGCCACCAGCAGGGACAGGGGGTCCTACGAGCAGTACTTC. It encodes CATSRDRGSYEQYF.

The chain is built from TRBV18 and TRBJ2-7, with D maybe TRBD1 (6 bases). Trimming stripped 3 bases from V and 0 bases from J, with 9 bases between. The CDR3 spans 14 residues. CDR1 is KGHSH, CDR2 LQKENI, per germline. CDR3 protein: CASSPTGYSYEQYF. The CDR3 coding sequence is TGTGCCAGCTCACCGACAGGTTACTCCTACGAGCAGTACTTC.

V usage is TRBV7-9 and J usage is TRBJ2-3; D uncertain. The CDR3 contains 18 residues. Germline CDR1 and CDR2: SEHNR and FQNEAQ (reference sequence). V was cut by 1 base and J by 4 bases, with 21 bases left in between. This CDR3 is CASSLGLAGPYISDTQYF. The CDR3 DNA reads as TGTGCCAGCAGCTTAGGATTGGCAGGTCCCTACATATCAGATACGCAGTATTTT.

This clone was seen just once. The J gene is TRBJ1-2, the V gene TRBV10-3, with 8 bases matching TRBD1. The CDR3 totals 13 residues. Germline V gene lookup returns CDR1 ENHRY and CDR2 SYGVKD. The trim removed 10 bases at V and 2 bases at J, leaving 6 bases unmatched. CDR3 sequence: CATGTGENYGYTF. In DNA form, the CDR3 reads TGTGCCACCGGGACAGGCGAAAACTATGGCTACACCTTC.

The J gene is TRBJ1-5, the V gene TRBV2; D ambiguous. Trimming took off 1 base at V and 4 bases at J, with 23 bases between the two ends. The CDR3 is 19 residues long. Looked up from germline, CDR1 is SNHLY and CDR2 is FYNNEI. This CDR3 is CASSEDKVEPAFRNQPQHF. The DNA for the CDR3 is TGTGCCAGCAGTGAAGATAAGGTTGAACCCGCTTTTCGAAATCAGCCCCAGCATTTT.

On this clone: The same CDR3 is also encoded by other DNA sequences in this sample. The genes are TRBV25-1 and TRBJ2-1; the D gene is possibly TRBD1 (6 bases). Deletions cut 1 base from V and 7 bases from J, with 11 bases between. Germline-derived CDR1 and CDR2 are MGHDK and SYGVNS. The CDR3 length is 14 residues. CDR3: CASSELKGGNEQFF. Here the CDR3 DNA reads TGTGCCAGCAGTGAATTGAAAGGGGGAAATGAGCAGTTCTTC.

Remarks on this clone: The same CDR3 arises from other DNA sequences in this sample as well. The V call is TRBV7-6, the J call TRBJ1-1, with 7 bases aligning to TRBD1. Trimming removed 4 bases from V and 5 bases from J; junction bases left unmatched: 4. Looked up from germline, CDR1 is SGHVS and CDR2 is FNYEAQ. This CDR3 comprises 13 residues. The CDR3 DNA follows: TGTGCCAGCAGCTCCCAGGGGGGGACTGAAGCTTTCTTT. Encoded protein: CASSSQGGTEAFF.

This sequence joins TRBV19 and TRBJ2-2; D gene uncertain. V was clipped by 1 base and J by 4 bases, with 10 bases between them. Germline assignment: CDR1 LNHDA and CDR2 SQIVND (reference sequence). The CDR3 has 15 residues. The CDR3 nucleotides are TGTGCCAGTAGTATAGGAGACACGGTCACCGGGGAGCTGTTTTTT. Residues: CASSIGDTVTGELFF.